The T cell receptor beta chain under discussion was sequenced for a study of T cells in Graves' hyperthyroidism and ophthalmopathy. The table lists this clonotype with many counts. The CDR3 regions of TCR beta were amplified from RNA transcripts. TCR CDR3 underwent first-round RT-PCR with the HTBI primer set. MiXCR, run by TCRdb on the multiplex PCR reads, gives a single entry per CDR3 protein. Among 400,000 to 600,000 distinct CDR3 sequences listed, more than 20% were seen once. The ends lost 4 bases at V and 7 bases at J; junction bases unmatched: 6. The CDR3 loop spans 13 amino acids. CDR1 and CDR2 from the germline V gene are SGHRS and YFSETQ. Patients aged 18 to 65 had newly diagnosed hyperthyroidism of under 2 months' duration.

This sequence was found in a man aged 18 to 30 with Graves' hyperthyroidism. The sequencing input was blood. The V call is TRBV5-1, the J call TRBJ1-2; 8 bases are shared with TRBD1. Here the CDR3 DNA reads TGCGCCAGCAGCCTAGGGACAGGCTTTGGCTACACCTTC. Amino acids: CASSLGTGFGYTF.